This T cell receptor (beta chain) was identified during a study of blood T cells in healthy people across ages. This clonotype was counted ten times or more. Its antigen is currently unknown. Study conclusions and caveats: Because sorting was not performed, PBMCs prevented conclusive naive versus antigen-experienced comparison.

A J-beta primer mix and a sample-barcoded 5' primer were used in a second PCR of about 6 to 12 cycles. TCRdb re-called the 5' RACE reads through MiXCR, storing one row per CDR3 protein. The sample lists approximately 850,000 distinct CDR3 sequences, roughly 60% occurring once. Looked up from germline, CDR1 is MGHDK and CDR2 is SYGVNS. Trimming took 1 base from V and 7 from J, leaving 31 bases between them. The CDR3 totals 20 residues. This TCR derives from a man younger than 45 in good health. Specimen: blood. The chain recombines TRBV25-1 with TRBJ2-5; D tentatively fits TRBD1 or TRBD2 (5 bases each). The CDR3 DNA reads as TGTGCCAGCAGTGAATCGGGGATAAGGGAGACAGCCCCACGGGAAGGGACCCAGTACTTC. Translating it yields CASSESGIRETAPREGTQYF.